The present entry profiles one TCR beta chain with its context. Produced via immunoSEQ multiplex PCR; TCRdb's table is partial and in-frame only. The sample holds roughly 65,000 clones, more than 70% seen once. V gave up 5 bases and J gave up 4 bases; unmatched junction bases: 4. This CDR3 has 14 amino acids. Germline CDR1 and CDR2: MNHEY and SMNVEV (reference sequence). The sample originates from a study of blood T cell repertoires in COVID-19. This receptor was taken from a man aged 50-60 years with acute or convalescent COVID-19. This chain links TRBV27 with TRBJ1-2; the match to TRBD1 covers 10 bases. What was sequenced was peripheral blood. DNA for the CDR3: TGTGCCAGCAGTCGGACAGGGGGGGGCTATGGCTACACCTTC. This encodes CASSRTGGGYGYTF.